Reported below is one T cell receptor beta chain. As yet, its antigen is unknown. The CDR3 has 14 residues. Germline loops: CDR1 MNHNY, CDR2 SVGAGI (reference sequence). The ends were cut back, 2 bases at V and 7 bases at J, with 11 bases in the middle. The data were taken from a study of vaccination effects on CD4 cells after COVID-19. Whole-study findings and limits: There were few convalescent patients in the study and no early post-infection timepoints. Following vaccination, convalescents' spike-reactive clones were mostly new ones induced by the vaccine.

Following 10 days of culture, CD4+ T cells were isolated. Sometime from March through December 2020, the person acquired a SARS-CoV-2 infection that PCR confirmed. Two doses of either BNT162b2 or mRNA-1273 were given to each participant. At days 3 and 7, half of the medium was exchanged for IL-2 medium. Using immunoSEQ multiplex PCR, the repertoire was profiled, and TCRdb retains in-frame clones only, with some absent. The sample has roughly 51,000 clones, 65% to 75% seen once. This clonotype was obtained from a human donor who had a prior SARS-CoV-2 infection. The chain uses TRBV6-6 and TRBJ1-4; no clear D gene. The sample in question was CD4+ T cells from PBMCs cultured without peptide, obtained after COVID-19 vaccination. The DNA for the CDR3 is TGTGCCAGCAGTTACAGCGGACCGGGTGAAAAACTGTTTTTT. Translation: CASSYSGPGEKLFF.